One and the same sample provided the 32 T cell receptor beta chains below, sequenced in a study of T cell changes during pregnancy in multiple sclerosis. Libraries were prepared by immunoSEQ multiplex PCR; TCRdb keeps only in-frame clonotypes and omits some of them. This table has fewer than 45,000 clones, roughly 91% appearing once. The specimen comprised CD4+ T cells from peripheral blood mononuclear cells, sampled in the second trimester of pregnancy. The receptors originated from a female donor in good health, enrolled as a control in a pregnancy study.

This chain links TRBV4-1 with TRBJ1-4, with D perhaps matching TRBD1 (6 bases). CDR3 length: 14 amino acids. The germline V gene encodes CDR1 MGHRA and CDR2 YSYEKL. V shed 3 bases and J shed 5 bases, with 10 bases lying between them. CDR3 region: CASSQTGLNEKLFF. CDR3 in DNA: TGCGCCAGCAGCCAGACAGGATTGAATGAAAAACTGTTTTTT.

The chain joins TRBV10-3 to TRBJ1-2; 8 positions agree with TRBD1. The CDR3 is made up of 16 amino acids. V trimming: 6 bases; J trimming: 0 bases; junction bases outside the gene matches: 9. Germline values: CDR1 ENHRY, CDR2 SYGVKD. The CDR3 bases are TGTGCCATCAGGCCGACACAGGGGGTTGCTAACTATGGCTACACCTTC. Encoded protein: CAIRPTQGVANYGYTF.

The gene calls are TRBV5-3 and TRBJ2-3; 12 positions agree with TRBD2. TRBV5-3 is an open reading frame, and its role is uncertain. Losses at the gene ends were 0 bases for V and 0 bases for J; bases not matched to a gene: 8. This CDR3 comprises 19 residues. CDR3 bases: TGTGCCAGAAGCTTGGGACTAGCGGGGGACCTCACTAGCACAGATACGCAGTATTTT. It is translated as CARSLGLAGDLTSTDTQYF.

The J gene is TRBJ2-1, the V gene TRBV7-3, with D possibly being TRBD2 (5 bases). Germline V gene sequence: CDR1 SGHTA, CDR2 FQGTGA. Trimming stripped 4 bases from V and 10 bases from J, with 17 bases between. The CDR3 extends over 14 amino acids. The CDR3 reads CASSSDGVGQEQFF. The CDR3 nucleotides read TGTGCCAGCAGCTCAGACGGGGTGGGTCAGGAGCAGTTCTTC. Drawing the rest from reference TRBV7-3 and TRBJ2-1, the complete variable domain is GAGVSQTPSNKVTEKGKYVELRCDPISGHTALYWYRQSLGQGPEFLIYFQGTGAADDSGLPNDRFFAVRPEGSVSTLKIQRTERGDSAVYLCASSSDGVGQEQFFGPGTRLTVL.

The chain couples TRBV28 to TRBJ2-3; 11 bases fit TRBD2. The CDR3 has 17 amino acids. Germline V lookup: CDR1 MDHEN, CDR2 SYDVKM. V was pared by 1 base and J by 0 bases, with 3 bases of the junction left unmatched. This chain's CDR3 is CASSLSSGGRSTDTQYF. As DNA, the CDR3 is TGTGCCAGCAGTTTATCTAGCGGGGGGCGAAGCACAGATACGCAGTATTTT. The full variable domain, with the rest looked up from reference TRBV28 and TRBJ2-3, is DVKVTQSSRYLVKRTGEKVFLECVQDMDHENMFWYRQDPGLGLRLIYFSYDVKMKEKGDIPEGYSVSREKKERFSLILESASTNQTSMYLCASSLSSGGRSTDTQYFGPGTRLTVL.

The V gene is TRBV4-1, the J gene TRBJ2-1; 7 nucleotides line up with TRBD2. Trimming at V came to 4 bases and at J to 8 bases, leaving 8 bases not matched to a gene. Looked up from germline, CDR1 is MGHRA and CDR2 is YSYEKL. CDR3 length equals 14 residues. CDR3: CASSRIHGGDEQFF. In DNA form, the CDR3 reads TGCGCCAGCAGCCGAATTCATGGGGGGGATGAGCAGTTCTTC.

This clone qualifies as medium-sized. J is TRBJ2-4 and V is TRBV6-1, with a tentative D call TRBD2 (5 bases). V was cut by 7 bases and J by 6 bases, with 16 bases left in between. The CDR3 covers 14 residues. The germline CDR1 and CDR2 sequences are MNHNS and SASEGT. The CDR3 bases are TGTGCCAGCAAAGAGCTCGAGGGTGGAAACATTCAGTACTTC. Amino acid sequence: CASKELEGGNIQYF.

This clone was observed once. The chain has TRBV5-4 and TRBJ2-6, with 9 positions matching TRBD1. The CDR3 extends over 16 amino acids. V shed 0 bases and J 4 bases; nucleotides not matched to a gene: 2. Germline V gives CDR1 SGHNT, CDR2 YYREEE (reference sequence). This CDR3 is CASSLGTGVGANVLTF. In DNA, the CDR3 is TGTGCCAGCAGCTTGGGGACAGGGGTCGGGGCCAACGTCCTGACTTTC.

The chain uses TRBV9 and TRBJ1-2; 7 nucleotides match TRBD1. Unmatched junction bases numbered 14, after V lost 4 bases and J lost 2 bases. This CDR3 spans 17 amino acids. CDR1 SGDLS and CDR2 YYNGEE come from the germline V gene. The CDR3 nucleotides are TGTGCCAGCAGCCAGGGGCTGACAGGGAAACGGAACTATGGCTACACCTTC. The encoded protein is CASSQGLTGKRNYGYTF. Full variable domain (remainder filled in from reference TRBV9 and TRBJ1-2): DSGVTQTPKHLITATGQRVTLRCSPRSGDLSVYWYQQSLDQGLQFLIQYYNGEERAKGNILERFSAQQFPDLHSELNLSSLELGDSALYFCASSQGLTGKRNYGYTFGSGTRLTVV.

The chain recombines TRBV18 with TRBJ1-2, with 8 bases aligning to TRBD1. Germline V gives CDR1 KGHSH, CDR2 LQKENI. V lost 4 bases to trimming and J lost 5 bases; unmatched junction nucleotides: 9. CDR3 length: 15 residues. The CDR3 loop is CASSQIQGVEYGYTF. The CDR3 coding sequence is TGTGCCAGCTCACAAATACAGGGGGTCGAATATGGCTACACCTTC.

The rearrangement uses TRBV5-5 and TRBJ2-7; 9 positions match TRBD2. This CDR3 comprises 15 residues. After removal of 0 bases from V and 2 bases from J, the junction contained 3 bases not matched to a gene. The germline V gene has CDR1 SGHKS and CDR2 YYEKEE (reference sequence). CDR3 residues: CASSLGLADAYEQYF. CDR3 DNA: TGTGCCAGCAGCTTGGGACTAGCGGATGCCTACGAGCAGTACTTC.

Only a few counts were recorded for this clone. The chain joins TRBV20-1 to TRBJ1-1; D is ambiguous. Trimming pared 1 base from V and 4 bases from J, leaving 4 bases between. This CDR3 is 11 amino acids long. Germline V gene data show CDR1 as DFQATT and CDR2 as SNEGSKA (reference sequence). CDR3 nucleotides: TGCAGTGCTAGAGGTCTCACTGAAGCTTTCTTT. This translates into CSARGLTEAFF.

The J gene is TRBJ1-1, the V gene TRBV28, with D unclear. This CDR3 is built from 11 residues. Looked up from germline, CDR1 is MDHEN and CDR2 is SYDVKM. The V and J ends lost 10 bases and 0 bases respectively, with 6 bases between them. The CDR3 DNA reads TGTGCCACATTCATGAACACTGAAGCTTTCTTT. The encoded protein is CATFMNTEAFF.

The chain joins TRBV7-9 to TRBJ1-4; D unresolved. In germline, CDR1 is SEHNR, CDR2 FQNEAQ (reference sequence). With 1 base removed from V and 0 bases from J, the gap between germline ends came to 6 bases. The CDR3 loop spans 15 amino acids. CDR3 loop: CASSLGVATNEKLFF. The DNA for the CDR3 is TGTGCCAGCAGCTTAGGAGTGGCAACTAATGAAAAACTGTTTTTT.

The rearrangement links TRBV30 to TRBJ2-6; D possibly corresponds to TRBD1 (5 bases). This CDR3 comprises 13 residues. The ends were cut back, 7 bases at V and 1 base at J, with 8 bases in the middle. In germline, CDR1 is GTSNPN, CDR2 SVGIG (reference sequence). The CDR3 loop is CALSGSGANVLTF. The CDR3 region has the DNA TGTGCCTTATCAGGGTCTGGGGCCAACGTCCTGACTTTC.

Regarding this clone: One end of the junction does not line up with germline, which may come from a read error. The rearrangement joins TRBV7-7 to TRBJ2-1, with D perhaps TRBD1 (5 bases). Germline V gene data show CDR1 as SSHAT and CDR2 as FNYEAQ (reference sequence). The CDR3 extends over 13 amino acids. CDR3 loop: CASSSSQGNEQFF. The CDR3 nucleotides read TGTGCTAGCAGCTCGAGCCAGGGCAATGAGCAGTTCTTC.

V gene TRBV14 combines with J gene TRBJ2-7; 9 bases line up with TRBD1. The germline V gene encodes CDR1 SGHDN and CDR2 FVKESK. This CDR3 has 13 residues. V gave up 4 bases and J gave up 2 bases; unmatched junction bases: 0. CDR3 DNA sequence: TGTGCCAGCAGCCGGGACAGGGCCTACGAGCAGTACTTC. It translates to CASSRDRAYEQYF.

The rearrangement joins TRBV9 to TRBJ1-5, with 8 bases matching TRBD1. After removal of 0 bases from V and 7 bases from J, the junction contained 9 bases not matched to a gene. The V gene's germline CDR1 is SGDLS and CDR2 YYNGEE. CDR3 length: 16 residues. In nucleotides, the CDR3 is TGTGCCAGCAGCGTAGGGGGACAGGTTTTTGGGCAGCCCCAGCATTTT. Its protein product is CASSVGGQVFGQPQHF.

This chain links TRBV18 with TRBJ1-3, with D unresolved. CDR3 length equals 16 residues. Trimming pared 2 bases from V and 4 bases from J, leaving 15 bases between. The germline CDR1 and CDR2 sequences are KGHSH and LQKENI. The CDR3 sequence is CASSPGKAGNGNTIYF. CDR3 in DNA: TGTGCCAGCTCACCAGGGAAGGCGGGGAACGGAAACACCATATATTTT. Supplemented by reference TRBV18 and TRBJ1-3, the full variable domain reads NAGVMQNPRHLVRRRGQEARLRCSPMKGHSHVYWYRQLPEEGLKFMVYLQKENIIDESGMPKERFSAEFPKEGPSILRIQQVVRGDSAAYFCASSPGKAGNGNTIYFGEGSWLTVV.

The rearrangement uses TRBV7-6 and TRBJ2-1; the match to TRBD2 covers 13 bases. Germline trimming cut 5 bases from V and 1 base from J; bases unmatched to any gene: 5. Germline CDR1 SGHVS, CDR2 FNYEAQ. The CDR3 is 17 amino acids. The CDR3 DNA reads TGTGCCAGCAGCCCATGGACTAGCGGGAGTTCCTACAATGAGCAGTTCTTC. Translating gives CASSPWTSGSSYNEQFF.

The chain employs TRBV6-1 and TRBJ1-1, with a weak D call TRBD1 (6 bases). This CDR3 is built from 15 residues. V was shortened by 3 bases and J by 5 bases, with 16 bases between the two germline ends. The germline V gene has CDR1 MNHNS and CDR2 SASEGT. CDR3 sequence (DNA): TGTGCCAGCAGTGATCAAGGGGGAATGTATACTGAAGCTTTCTTT. It specifies CASSDQGGMYTEAFF.

In its sample, this clone was seen a few times. The chain carries TRBV10-3 and TRBJ2-1; 10 bases agree with TRBD1. CDR3 length: 14 residues. The germline V gene encodes CDR1 ENHRY and CDR2 SYGVKD. The ends lost 9 bases at V and 8 bases at J; junction bases unmatched: 10. CDR3 nucleotide sequence: TGTGCCATGTCGAGGACAGGGGGTCTCGATGAGCAGTTCTTC. Translated: CAMSRTGGLDEQFF.

The chain recombines TRBV5-1 with TRBJ2-7, with D tentatively TRBD2 (6 bases). Trimming stripped 4 bases from V and 3 bases from J, with 23 bases between. The germline CDR1 and CDR2 sequences are SGHRS and YFSETQ. The CDR3 runs 17 residues. In DNA form, the CDR3 reads TGCGCCAGCAGCCGAATCGACAGCCCTTCGGGAGACTACGAGCAGTACTTC. Encoded protein: CASSRIDSPSGDYEQYF.

The V gene is TRBV6-1, the J gene TRBJ2-7, with TRBD2 as a possible D gene (6 bases). CDR3 length: 14 amino acids. V shed 8 bases and J shed 2 bases, with 16 bases lying between them. Germline CDR1 is MNHNS and CDR2 is SASEGT. CDR3 sequence: CASGAGAGPYEQYF. The CDR3 DNA is TGTGCCAGCGGTGCCGGGGCGGGACCCTACGAGCAGTACTTC.

The chain carries TRBV5-5 and TRBJ2-7; D is undetermined. V was pared by 2 bases and J by 7 bases, with 7 bases between. This CDR3 has 11 residues. The V gene's germline CDR1 is SGHKS and CDR2 YYEKEE (reference sequence). Here the CDR3 DNA reads TGTGCCAGCAGCTTAAACAGAGAGCAGTACTTC. Translating gives CASSLNREQYF.

The chain recombines TRBV18 with TRBJ2-1; 8 bases align to TRBD2. The V gene's germline CDR1 is KGHSH and CDR2 LQKENI. V gave up 7 bases and J gave up 5 bases; unmatched junction bases: 4. The CDR3 has 13 amino acids. The CDR3 is CASLQRENNEQFF. The DNA of the CDR3 is TGTGCCAGCTTGCAGCGGGAGAACAATGAGCAGTTCTTC.

The chain employs TRBV15 and TRBJ1-1, with D possibly being TRBD1 (6 bases). Germline lookup yields CDR1 LNHNV and CDR2 YYDKDF (reference sequence). Deletions cut 5 bases from V and 1 base from J, with 14 bases between. The CDR3 covers 15 residues. The CDR3 is CATSGLTGTNTEAFF. CDR3 bases: TGTGCCACCAGCGGATTGACAGGAACGAACACTGAAGCTTTCTTT.

The V call is TRBV19, the J call TRBJ2-3, with D possibly being TRBD2 (5 bases). Looked up from germline, CDR1 is LNHDA and CDR2 is SQIVND (reference sequence). The CDR3 covers 14 residues. Trimming shortened V by 5 bases and J by 2 bases, and 11 bases separated the two germline ends. The CDR3 is CASSGLAATDTQYF. Written as DNA, the CDR3 is TGTGCCAGTAGTGGCCTAGCAGCCACAGATACGCAGTATTTT. Combining the CDR3 with reference TRBV19 and TRBJ2-3 gives the whole variable domain DGGITQSPKYLFRKEGQNVTLSCEQNLNHDAMYWYRQDPGQGLRLIYYSQIVNDFQKGDIAEGYSVSREKKESFPLTVTSAQKNPTAFYLCASSGLAATDTQYFGPGTRLTVL.

The chain is built from TRBV5-4 and TRBJ2-3; tentative D call: TRBD2 (5 bases). V lost 1 base and J lost 2, with 14 bases in between. The CDR3 covers 16 residues. Germline loops: CDR1 SGHNT, CDR2 YYREEE (reference sequence). The DNA for the CDR3 is TGTGCCAGCAGCTTGCGAAGGAGCGGTTTCACAGATACGCAGTATTTT. Its protein is CASSLRRSGFTDTQYF.

The chain is built from TRBV5-1 and TRBJ1-2; D gene uncertain. CDR1 SGHRS and CDR2 YFSETQ come from the germline V gene. The CDR3 length is 15 residues. Trimming took 4 bases from V and 0 from J, leaving 13 bases between them. CDR3 sequence (DNA): TGCGCCAGCAGCATTCCATCACCAGCTAACTATGGCTACACCTTC. Translated, it gives CASSIPSPANYGYTF.

This rearrangement joins TRBV7-2 to TRBJ2-5; D perhaps matches TRBD2 (6 bases). The CDR3 has 14 amino acids. Trimming cost V 5 bases and J 8 bases, with 18 bases left between them. In germline, CDR1 is SGHTA, CDR2 FQGNSA. The CDR3 sequence is CASSEGLSADTQYF. CDR3 in DNA: TGTGCCAGCAGCGAGGGACTGTCGGCGGATACCCAGTACTTC.

The genes are TRBV7-9 and TRBJ1-1, with TRBD1 identical over 10 bases. The CDR3 is 17 residues long. V was clipped by 3 bases and J by 3 bases; unmatched bases: 10. The germline V gene encodes CDR1 SEHNR and CDR2 FQNEAQ (reference sequence). Here the CDR3 reads CASSFAGQGVGDTEAFF. DNA for the CDR3: TGTGCCAGCAGCTTCGCCGGACAGGGGGTGGGGGACACTGAAGCTTTCTTT.